This note documents a single TCR beta chain sequence. The CDR3 covers 14 residues. V was pared by 6 bases and J by 9 bases, with 10 bases of the junction left unmatched. Germline V CDR1 and CDR2: SGHRS, YFSETQ. The sample is drawn from a study of radiation and T cells in renal cell carcinoma. Documented time point: baseline pretreatment blood. The treatment here: 15 Gy SBRT to primary tumor, nephrectomy 4 weeks later. Clones were sequenced by immunoSEQ multiplex PCR, and TCRdb holds only the in-frame ones, with some missing. The table lists over 45,000 clones, roughly 79% of them singletons, with 7.3% in the top ten.

Sequences were derived from blood, sampled from a patient whose treatment included radiotherapy and nephrectomy. The TCR comes from a man in his 60s with renal cell carcinoma. The V call is TRBV5-1, the J call TRBJ2-1; TRBD1 matches 9 bases. The CDR3 sequence is CASIITGGEGEQFF. CDR3 DNA: TGCGCCAGCATCATAACAGGGGGCGAGGGTGAGCAGTTCTTC. The entire variable domain, with the rest obtained from reference TRBV5-1 and TRBJ2-1, is as follows: KAGVTQTPRYLIKTRGQQVTLSCSPISGHRSVSWYQQTPGQGLQFLFEYFSETQRNKGNFPGRFSGRQFSNSRSEMNVSTLELGDSALYLCASIITGGEGEQFFGPGTRLTVL.